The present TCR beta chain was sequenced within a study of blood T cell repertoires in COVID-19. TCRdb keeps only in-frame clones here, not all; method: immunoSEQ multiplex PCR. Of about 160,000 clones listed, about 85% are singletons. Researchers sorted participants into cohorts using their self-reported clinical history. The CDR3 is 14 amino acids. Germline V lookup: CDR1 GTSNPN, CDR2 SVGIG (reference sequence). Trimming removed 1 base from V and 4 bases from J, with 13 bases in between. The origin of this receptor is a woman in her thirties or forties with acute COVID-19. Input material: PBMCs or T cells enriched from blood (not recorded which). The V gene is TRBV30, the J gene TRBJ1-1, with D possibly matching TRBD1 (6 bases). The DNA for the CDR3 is TGTGCCTGGAGTGGGGACATCCGATCCACTGAAGCTTTCTTT. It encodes CAWSGDIRSTEAFF.